These 27 T cell receptor beta chains came from one sample sequenced in a study of T cell repertoires in cytomegalovirus infection. TCRdb itself ran the reads through MiXCR, one entry per CDR3 protein. The sample contains 200,000 to 300,000 distinct CDR3 sequences, more than 9% of which appear only once. Sequenced input: PBMCs. Receptors were obtained from a human donor in good health (CMV status not recorded). Some clones in this sample may be carry-over from other donors' samples.

This clonotype came up many times. The chain carries TRBV12-3 or TRBV12-4 and TRBJ2-2; D ambiguous. The length of the CDR3 is 13 residues. V shed 1 base and J shed 7 bases, with 7 bases lying between them. Here the CDR3 DNA reads TGTGCCAGCAGTTTAGGGGCCCACGGGGAGCTGTTTTTT. This codes for CASSLGAHGELFF.

This clonotype was seen a few times. This sequence joins TRBV3-1 and TRBJ2-2, with 10 nucleotides matching TRBD1. Germline V gene sequence: CDR1 LGHDT, CDR2 YNNKEL (reference sequence). The junction had 9 bases not matched to a gene; V was cut back by 4 bases and J by 4 bases. The CDR3 extends over 17 amino acids. CDR3 nucleotide sequence: TGTGCCAGCAGCCCCACCCCGGGACAGGGGACCACCGGGGAGCTGTTTTTT. Amino acids: CASSPTPGQGTTGELFF. The variable domain in full, with the rest retrieved from reference TRBV3-1 and TRBJ2-2, is DTAVSQTPKYLVTQMGNDKSIKCEQNLGHDTMYWYKQDSKKFLKIMFSYNNKELIINETVPNRFSPKSPDKAHLNLHINSLELGDSAVYFCASSPTPGQGTTGELFFGEGSRLTVL.

This clonotype was picked up a small number of times. This rearrangement joins TRBV2 to TRBJ1-1; 7 nucleotides align to TRBD1. With 11 bases clipped from V and 0 bases from J, the junction kept 12 bases outside the gene matches. Looked up from germline, CDR1 is SNHLY and CDR2 is FYNNEI. The CDR3 covers 15 residues. The CDR3 sequence: CASKGAADMNTEAFF. CDR3 nucleotides: TGTGCCTCAAAGGGGGCAGCGGATATGAACACTGAAGCTTTCTTT.

This clonotype came up many times. V usage is TRBV6-6 and J usage is TRBJ2-1; 10 bases are shared with TRBD2. This CDR3 comprises 15 residues. The germline V gene encodes CDR1 MNHNY and CDR2 SVGAGI (reference sequence). V dropped 6 bases and J dropped 6; count of bases not matched to a gene: 8. Written as DNA, the CDR3 is TGTGCCAGCAGGGGGCTAGCGGGAGACGGCAATGAGCAGTTCTTC. Encoded protein: CASRGLAGDGNEQFF.

The chain combines TRBV19 with TRBJ2-1; 13 bases are shared with TRBD2. CDR3 length equals 15 residues. From germline, CDR1 is LNHDA and CDR2 SQIVND (reference sequence). V trimming: 4 bases; J trimming: 8 bases; junction bases outside the gene matches: 5. The CDR3: CASSNGLAGEDEQFF. The CDR3 DNA reads as TGTGCCAGTAGTAATGGACTAGCGGGAGAGGATGAGCAGTTCTTC.

This clonotype has a count of ten or more. CDR3: CASSTQTSTNYGYTF. CDR3 nucleotides: TGTGCCAGCAGCACCCAGACAAGCACTAACTATGGCTACACCTTC. The V call is TRBV7-2, the J call TRBJ1-2; D unresolved. CDR1 SGHTA and CDR2 FQGNSA come from the germline V gene. CDR3 length equals 15 residues. Trimming shortened V by 5 bases and J by 0 bases, and 13 bases separated the two germline ends. The whole variable domain, filled in from reference TRBV7-2 and TRBJ1-2, reads GAGVSQSPSNKVTEKGKDVELRCDPISGHTALYWYRQSLGQGLEFLIYFQGNSAPDKSGLPSDRFSAERTGGSVSTLTIQRTQQEDSAVYLCASSTQTSTNYGYTFGSGTRLTVV.

This clonotype was recorded many times. The chain combines TRBV7-2 with TRBJ1-2, with 7 positions matching TRBD1. CDR3 size: 13 residues. Germline CDR1 and CDR2: SGHTA and FQGNSA. The V and J ends lost 5 bases and 4 bases, in that order; junction bases with no gene match: 4. In nucleotides, the CDR3 is TGTGCCAGCAGCCCCCAGGGGGGCTATGGCTACACCTTC. Encoded protein: CASSPQGGYGYTF.

At least ten counts were recorded for this clonotype. The gene calls are TRBV7-9 and TRBJ1-2; D gene uncertain. Germline V gene data show CDR1 as SEHNR and CDR2 as FQNEAQ (reference sequence). There are 14 residues in the CDR3. Trimming cost V 7 bases and J 4 bases, with 16 bases left between them. The CDR3 nucleotides are TGTGCCAGCACCACCGACTGGATGGTCTATGGCTACACCTTC. Translated, it gives CASTTDWMVYGYTF. The full variable domain, with the rest looked up from reference TRBV7-9 and TRBJ1-2, is DTGVSQNPRHKITKRGQNVTFRCDPISEHNRLYWYRQTLGQGPEFLTYFQNEAQLEKSRLLSDRFSAERPKGSFSTLEIQRTEQGDSAMYLCASTTDWMVYGYTFGSGTRLTVV.

This clonotype came up many times. This rearrangement joins TRBV7-7 to TRBJ2-5, with 10 bases matching TRBD2. Germline trimming cut 7 bases from V and 4 bases from J; bases unmatched to any gene: 6. The CDR3 runs 14 residues. CDR1 and CDR2 from the germline V gene are SSHAT and FNYEAQ (reference sequence). The CDR3 protein is CASTPSGRGETQYF. In DNA, the CDR3 is TGTGCCAGCACCCCGAGCGGGAGGGGAGAGACCCAGTACTTC.

This clonotype has ten or more counts. J is TRBJ2-5 and V is TRBV7-2, with no clear D. The V gene's germline CDR1 is SGHTA and CDR2 FQGNSA. The CDR3 covers 13 residues. Deletions cut 5 bases from V and 3 bases from J, with 10 bases between. This CDR3 is CASSVGPEETQYF. CDR3 sequence (DNA): TGTGCCAGCAGCGTTGGGCCTGAAGAGACCCAGTACTTC.

The gene calls are TRBV20-1 and TRBJ2-3; 7 bases are a match to TRBD2. The CDR3 covers 15 residues. Germline-derived CDR1 and CDR2 are DFQATT and SNEGSKA (reference sequence). V lost 3 bases and J lost 1; bases outside the gene matches: 7. CDR3 nucleotide sequence: TGCAGTGCTAGTATTCAGCGGGGTCGCACAGATACGCAGTATTTT. Amino acids: CSASIQRGRTDTQYF.

Ten or more counts support this clonotype. The chain has TRBV7-2 and TRBJ2-3, with TRBD2 matching 12 bases. V dropped 0 bases and J dropped 0; count of bases not matched to a gene: 13. Looked up from germline, CDR1 is SGHTA and CDR2 is FQGNSA. The CDR3 totals 21 residues. The CDR3 sequence: CASSLAWPSGGVLPSTDTQYF. The CDR3 nucleotides read TGTGCCAGCAGCTTAGCCTGGCCTAGCGGGGGGGTTTTGCCTAGCACAGATACGCAGTATTTT.

This clonotype came up many times. The CDR3 region has the DNA TGTGCCAGCAGCCACGAAGGGACAGGAAAGGGCACAGATACGCAGTATTTT. This encodes CASSHEGTGKGTDTQYF. The rearrangement links TRBV4-2 to TRBJ2-3, with 8 nucleotides matching TRBD1. There are 17 residues in the CDR3. From germline, CDR1 is LGHNA and CDR2 YNFKEQ. The V and J ends lost 3 bases and 1 base, in that order; junction bases with no gene match: 9.

This clonotype was seen at least ten times. The chain has TRBV5-1 and TRBJ1-1; 8 positions agree with TRBD1. The length of the CDR3 is 13 residues. The V gene end was trimmed by 3 bases and the J gene end by 5 bases; junction bases not matched to a gene: 3. Germline V gene lookup returns CDR1 SGHRS and CDR2 YFSETQ. CDR3 in DNA: TGCGCCAGCAGCTCGAGGACAGGGACTGAAGCTTTCTTT. Translating it yields CASSSRTGTEAFF.

V and J are TRBV29-1 and TRBJ1-1; 7 bases match TRBD1. Unmatched junction bases numbered 9, after V lost 7 bases and J lost 7 bases. The CDR3 is made up of 12 amino acids. Germline lookup yields CDR1 SQVTM and CDR2 ANQGSEA. The DNA for the CDR3 is TGCAGCGGGCGACAGGGTCTTGGTGAAGCTTTCTTT. Its translation is CSGRQGLGEAFF.

The rearrangement joins TRBV28 to TRBJ2-1; 9 nucleotides agree with TRBD1. Germline CDR1 MDHEN, CDR2 SYDVKM. Trimming cost V 8 bases and J 9 bases; bases outside gene matches: 17. This CDR3 region has 16 residues. The CDR3 bases are TGTGCCAGCGGTTCGATCCCGGGACAGGGTGTGGGTGAGCAGTTCTTC. Protein product: CASGSIPGQGVGEQFF.

The V call is TRBV7-9, the J call TRBJ1-5, with D possibly matching TRBD1 (6 bases). CDR3 size: 15 residues. Between the trimmed V and J ends, which lost 2 bases and 4 bases, there was a span of 12 bases. Germline V lookup: CDR1 SEHNR, CDR2 FQNEAQ (reference sequence). CDR3 loop: CASSLSGARNQPQHF. CDR3 sequence (DNA): TGTGCCAGCAGCTTATCGGGGGCGCGTAATCAGCCCCAGCATTTT.

The table lists this clonotype with many counts. The V gene is TRBV5-4, the J gene TRBJ2-7; possible D gene TRBD1, 6 bases. The CDR3 runs to 15 residues. Germline V lookup: CDR1 SGHNT, CDR2 YYREEE (reference sequence). V lost 4 bases to trimming and J lost 2 bases, with 16 bases between them. The CDR3 spells CASSPSPDRPYEQYF. The CDR3 region has the DNA TGTGCCAGCAGCCCTTCCCCTGACAGGCCCTACGAGCAGTACTTC.

V is TRBV29-1 and J is TRBJ2-3, with D perhaps TRBD1 (6 bases). This CDR3 comprises 12 residues. From germline, CDR1 is SQVTM and CDR2 ANQGSEA. The CDR3 protein is CSLPTGPDTQYF. As DNA, the CDR3 is TGCAGTTTACCTACAGGGCCAGATACGCAGTATTTT.

This clonotype was counted only a few times. The J gene is TRBJ2-1, the V gene TRBV20-1; 11 bases line up with TRBD2. The CDR3 sequence is 16 residues long. The germline V gene has CDR1 DFQATT and CDR2 SNEGSKA (reference sequence). V dropped 6 bases and J dropped 8; count of bases not matched to a gene: 15. CDR3 nucleotide sequence: TGCAGTGCAGCAAGGGGGACTAGCGGCCCTTATTATGAGCAGTTCTTC. Amino acid sequence: CSAARGTSGPYYEQFF.

V and J are TRBV5-6 and TRBJ2-3, with 11 bases matching TRBD2. The germline CDR1 and CDR2 sequences are SGHDT and YYEEEE. The CDR3 contains 16 residues. Losses at the gene ends were 1 base for V and 3 bases for J; bases not matched to a gene: 4. CDR3 loop: CASSLPSGRRTDTQYF. CDR3 in DNA: TGTGCCAGCAGCTTGCCTAGCGGGAGGAGGACAGATACGCAGTATTTT.

This chain connects TRBV7-9 to TRBJ2-7; 13 nucleotides match TRBD2. Germline CDR1 is SEHNR and CDR2 is FQNEAQ (reference sequence). V lost 1 base to trimming and J lost 5 bases; unmatched junction nucleotides: 2. CDR3 size: 15 residues. CDR3 in amino acids: CASSLVGTSGNEQYF. The CDR3 DNA reads as TGTGCCAGCAGCTTAGTCGGGACTAGCGGGAACGAGCAGTACTTC.

This clonotype was seen only a few times. The chain uses TRBV28 and TRBJ2-5, with TRBD1 identical over 7 bases. Trimming cost V 6 bases and J 3 bases; bases outside gene matches: 4. CDR3 length: 13 amino acids. Germline V gene data show CDR1 as MDHEN and CDR2 as SYDVKM. CDR3 sequence reads: CASRHGTEETQYF. As DNA, the CDR3 is TGTGCCAGCAGGCATGGGACAGAAGAGACCCAGTACTTC.

There are a few counts of this clonotype. The J gene is TRBJ2-7, the V gene TRBV15; D is possibly TRBD1 or TRBD2 (6 bases each). Trimming stripped 0 bases from V and 7 bases from J, with 16 bases between. Germline values: CDR1 LNHNV, CDR2 YYDKDF (reference sequence). This CDR3 is 15 amino acids long. CDR3 nucleotide sequence: TGTGCCACCAGCAGAGATCTCGAGGGGGGCGCGGAGCAGTACTTC. Protein product: CATSRDLEGGAEQYF.

This clonotype was recorded at least ten times. The chain has TRBV7-9 and TRBJ1-5; D gene ambiguous. Trimming took off 5 bases at V and 3 bases at J, with 14 bases between the two ends. The CDR3 is 15 amino acids. CDR1 is SEHNR, CDR2 FQNEAQ, per germline (reference sequence). The CDR3 region is CASSATGRDNQPQHF. The CDR3 bases are TGTGCCAGCAGCGCCACTGGACGGGACAATCAGCCCCAGCATTTT.

This clonotype was observed at least ten times. The rearrangement links TRBV6-5 to TRBJ2-1; 8 bases are shared with TRBD2. The V segment lost 7 bases and the J segment 6 bases; nucleotides outside the gene matches: 5. Per germline, CDR1 MNHEY and CDR2 SVGAGI. This CDR3 contains 13 residues. CDR3 in amino acids: CASIVAGSNEQFF. In DNA, the CDR3 is TGTGCCAGCATCGTAGCGGGGAGCAATGAGCAGTTCTTC.

This clonotype appeared many times. The V gene is TRBV7-6, the J gene TRBJ1-4; TRBD1 might be the D (5 bases). Germline V gene lookup returns CDR1 SGHVS and CDR2 FNYEAQ. The CDR3 is made up of 15 amino acids. Trimming took off 6 bases at V and 4 bases at J, with 15 bases between the two ends. DNA for the CDR3: TGTGCCAGCAGAGCCCGAGGGGAGTTTAATGAAAAACTGTTTTTT. Its translation is CASRARGEFNEKLFF.